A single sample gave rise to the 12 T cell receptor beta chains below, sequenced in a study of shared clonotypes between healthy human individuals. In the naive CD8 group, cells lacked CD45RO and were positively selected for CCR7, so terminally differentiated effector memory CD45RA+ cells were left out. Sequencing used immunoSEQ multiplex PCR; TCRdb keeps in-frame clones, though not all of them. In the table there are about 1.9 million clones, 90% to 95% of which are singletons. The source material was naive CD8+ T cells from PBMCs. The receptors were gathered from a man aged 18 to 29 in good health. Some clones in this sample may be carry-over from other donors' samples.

CDR3 sequence: CASSFRGGSYNEQFF. The DNA for the CDR3 is TGCGCCAGCAGCTTCAGGGGGGGGTCTTACAATGAGCAGTTCTTC. The rearrangement links TRBV4-1 to TRBJ2-1; the D gene could be TRBD1 or TRBD2 (7 bases each). Trimming removed 5 bases from V and 4 bases from J, with 15 bases in between. Germline V gene data show CDR1 as MGHRA and CDR2 as YSYEKL. The CDR3 sequence is 15 residues long.

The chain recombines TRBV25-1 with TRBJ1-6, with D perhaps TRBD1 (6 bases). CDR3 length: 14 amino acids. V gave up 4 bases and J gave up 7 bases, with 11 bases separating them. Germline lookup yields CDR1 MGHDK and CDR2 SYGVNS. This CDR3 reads CASSGGADNSPLHF. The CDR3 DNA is TGTGCCAGCAGTGGGGGGGCGGACAATTCACCCCTCCACTTT.

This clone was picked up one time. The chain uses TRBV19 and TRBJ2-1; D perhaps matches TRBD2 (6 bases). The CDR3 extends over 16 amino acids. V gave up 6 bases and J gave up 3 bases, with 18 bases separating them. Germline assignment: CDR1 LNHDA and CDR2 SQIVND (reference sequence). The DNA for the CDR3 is TGTGCCAGTAGCCTTACGCCGGGACTGGGCTACAATGAGCAGTTCTTC. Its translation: CASSLTPGLGYNEQFF.

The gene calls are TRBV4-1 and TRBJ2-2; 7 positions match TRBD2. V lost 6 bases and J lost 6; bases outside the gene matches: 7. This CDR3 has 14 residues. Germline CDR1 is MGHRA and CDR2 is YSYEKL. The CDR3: CASRPRLASGELFF. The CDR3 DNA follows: TGCGCCAGCAGACCTAGACTAGCATCCGGGGAGCTGTTTTTT.

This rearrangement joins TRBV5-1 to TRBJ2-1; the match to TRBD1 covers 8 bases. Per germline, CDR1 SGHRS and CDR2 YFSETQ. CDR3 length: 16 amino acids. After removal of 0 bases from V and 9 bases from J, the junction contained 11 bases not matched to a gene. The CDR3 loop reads CASSLASGGSPSEQFF. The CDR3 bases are TGCGCCAGCAGCTTGGCTTCAGGGGGCTCGCCCAGTGAGCAGTTCTTC.

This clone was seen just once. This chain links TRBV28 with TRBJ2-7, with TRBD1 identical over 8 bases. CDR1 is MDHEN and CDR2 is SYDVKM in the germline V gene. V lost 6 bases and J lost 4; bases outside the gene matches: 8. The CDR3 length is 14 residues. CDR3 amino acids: CASRRTGQGYEQYF. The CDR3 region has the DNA TGTGCCAGCAGACGGACAGGGCAGGGGTACGAGCAGTACTTC. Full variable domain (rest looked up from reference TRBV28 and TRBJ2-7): DVKVTQSSRYLVKRTGEKVFLECVQDMDHENMFWYRQDPGLGLRLIYFSYDVKMKEKGDIPEGYSVSREKKERFSLILESASTNQTSMYLCASRRTGQGYEQYFGPGTRLTVT.

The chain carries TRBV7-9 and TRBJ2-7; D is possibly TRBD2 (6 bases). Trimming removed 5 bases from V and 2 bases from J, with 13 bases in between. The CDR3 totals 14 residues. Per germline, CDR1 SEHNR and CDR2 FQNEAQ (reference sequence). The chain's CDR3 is CASSTSGPPYEQYF. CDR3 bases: TGTGCCAGCAGCACCAGCGGGCCCCCCTACGAGCAGTACTTC.

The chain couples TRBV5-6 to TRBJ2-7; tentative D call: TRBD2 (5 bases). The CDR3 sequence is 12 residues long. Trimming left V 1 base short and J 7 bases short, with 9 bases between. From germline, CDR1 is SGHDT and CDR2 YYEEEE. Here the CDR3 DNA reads TGTGCCAGCAGCTTGATGAGAGGGGAGCAGTACTTC. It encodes CASSLMRGEQYF.

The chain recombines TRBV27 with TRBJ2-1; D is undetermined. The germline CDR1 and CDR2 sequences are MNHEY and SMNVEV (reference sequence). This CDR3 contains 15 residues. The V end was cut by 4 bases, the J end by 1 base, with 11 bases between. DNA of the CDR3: TGTGCCAGCAGTTCGGACCCGCTATCCTACAATGAGCAGTTCTTC. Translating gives CASSSDPLSYNEQFF.

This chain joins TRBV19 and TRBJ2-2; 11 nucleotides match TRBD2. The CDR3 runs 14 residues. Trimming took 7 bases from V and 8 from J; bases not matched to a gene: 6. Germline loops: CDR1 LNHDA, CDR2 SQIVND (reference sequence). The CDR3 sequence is CASTLGLAAGELFF. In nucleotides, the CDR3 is TGTGCCAGTACCCTGGGACTAGCGGCTGGGGAGCTGTTTTTT.

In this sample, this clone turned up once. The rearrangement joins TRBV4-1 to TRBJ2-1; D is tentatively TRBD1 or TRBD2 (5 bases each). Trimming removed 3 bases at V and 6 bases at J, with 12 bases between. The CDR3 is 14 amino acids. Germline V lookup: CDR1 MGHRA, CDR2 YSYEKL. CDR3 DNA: TGCGCCAGCAGCCAGTATGTTGGGGGCAATGAGCAGTTCTTC. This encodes CASSQYVGGNEQFF.

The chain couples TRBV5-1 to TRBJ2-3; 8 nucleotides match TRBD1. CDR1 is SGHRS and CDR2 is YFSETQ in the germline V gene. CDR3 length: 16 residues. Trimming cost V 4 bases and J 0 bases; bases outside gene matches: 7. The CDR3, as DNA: TGCGCCAGCAGCCCCAGACGGACAGGGAGCACAGATACGCAGTATTTT. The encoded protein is CASSPRRTGSTDTQYF.